What follows are 18 T cell receptor beta chains derived from one specimen sequenced in a study of cytomegalovirus exposure and HLA in healthy donors (TCRdb year 2017). Library creation used the immunoSEQ multiplex PCR assay. The multiplex PCR relied on a mix of 60 forward primers for TCR Vbeta segments and 13 reverse primers for TCR Jbeta segments. TCRdb obtained this table from immuneACCESS and retained in-frame rearrangements with V and J assigned. These tables miss some clones; where compared with another copy, unresolved V genes account for less than half of the shortfall, and the remainder is unexplained. For this sample the table gives 64,000 or so clones, of which approximately 67% were detected only once. In total, the top ten clones hold 7.6% of the sample. The sequenced sample was PBMCs. Source of these receptors: a man aged 35 to 55 in good health and CMV-seropositive.

V is TRBV6-4 and J is TRBJ1-4; possibly TRBD1 for D (6 bases). The V and J ends lost 6 bases and 5 bases respectively, with 16 bases between them. Germline values: CDR1 MRHNA, CDR2 SNTAGT. The CDR3 is 15 residues long. The CDR3 loop reads CASRQPRGYNEKLFF. The CDR3 coding sequence is TGTGCCAGCAGACAACCCAGGGGATACAATGAAAAACTGTTTTTT.

The chain combines TRBV5-4 with TRBJ2-1; 7 bases line up with TRBD1. The CDR3 has 14 residues. Germline V lookup: CDR1 SGHNT, CDR2 YYREEE (reference sequence). The J segment lost 4 bases and the V segment lost 4 bases, leaving 5 bases of the junction unmatched. The CDR3 sequence: CASSQRQGYNEQFF. The DNA of the CDR3 is TGTGCCAGCAGCCAACGACAGGGTTACAATGAGCAGTTCTTC.

This chain uses TRBV9 with TRBJ2-7, with TRBD2 identical over 10 bases. This CDR3 is built from 15 residues. Germline V CDR1 and CDR2: SGDLS, YYNGEE. After removal of 2 bases from V and 7 bases from J, the junction contained 9 bases not matched to a gene. The CDR3 spells CASSVQGTSAGEQYF. The DNA of the CDR3 is TGTGCCAGCAGCGTCCAGGGGACTAGCGCAGGGGAGCAGTACTTC.

The DNA for the CDR3 is TGTGCCAGCAGCACCCTTATAGCGGGAGGGTCAGAGACCCAGTACTTC. This codes for CASSTLIAGGSETQYF. The chain joins TRBV5-6 to TRBJ2-5; 11 positions match TRBD2. The ends lost 4 bases at V and 4 bases at J; junction bases unmatched: 9. There are 16 residues in the CDR3. Germline assignment: CDR1 SGHDT and CDR2 YYEEEE.

This clone has a handful of counts. The rearrangement uses TRBV28 and TRBJ1-1, with D uncertain. CDR3 length equals 15 residues. Germline V lookup: CDR1 MDHEN, CDR2 SYDVKM. Trimming stripped 4 bases from V and 1 base from J, with 13 bases between. CDR3 in amino acids: CASSSPTSGNTEAFF. The CDR3 DNA is TGTGCCAGCAGTTCCCCAACATCTGGGAACACTGAAGCTTTCTTT. Based on the CDR3 plus reference TRBV28 and TRBJ1-1, the full variable domain is DVKVTQSSRYLVKRTGEKVFLECVQDMDHENMFWYRQDPGLGLRLIYFSYDVKMKEKGDIPEGYSVSREKKERFSLILESASTNQTSMYLCASSSPTSGNTEAFFGQGTRLTVV.

This clone showed up just once. The chain is built from TRBV6-1 and TRBJ1-2; 7 nucleotides line up with TRBD1. The CDR3 loop spans 13 amino acids. CDR1 MNHNS and CDR2 SASEGT come from the germline V gene. V gave up 6 bases and J gave up 4 bases; unmatched junction bases: 5. This CDR3 is CASSTTGPYGYTF. CDR3 in DNA: TGTGCCAGCAGCACGACAGGGCCCTATGGCTACACCTTC.

About this clone itself: Its ends do not fully match the called genes, so a read error is possible. The chain employs TRBV10-3 and TRBJ2-7; possible D gene TRBD1, 6 bases. The CDR3 consists of 13 residues. Germline V CDR1 and CDR2: ENHRY, SYGVKD. The CDR3 DNA is TGTGTCATCAGGGGTTCAGGTTCGGACGAGCAGTACTTC. This sequence encodes CVIRGSGSDEQYF.

J is TRBJ1-1 and V is TRBV6-5; the match to TRBD1 covers 8 bases. CDR1 is MNHEY and CDR2 is SVGAGI in the germline V gene. J gave up 1 base and V 7 bases, and 5 bases lay outside the gene matches. The CDR3 is 14 residues long. The DNA for the CDR3 is TGTGCCAGCACTGCGACAGGGGCGAACACTGAAGCTTTCTTT. Amino acids: CASTATGANTEAFF.

This clone has a handful of counts. This rearrangement joins TRBV27 to TRBJ2-1, with D possibly being TRBD1 (5 bases). The germline V and J ends were trimmed by 6 bases and 6 bases, with 15 bases remaining between them. The CDR3 has 14 amino acids. The germline CDR1 and CDR2 sequences are MNHEY and SMNVEV (reference sequence). The CDR3 protein is CASRDTAGLNEQFF. CDR3 sequence (DNA): TGTGCCAGCAGGGACACCGCTGGGCTCAATGAGCAGTTCTTC.

This chain connects TRBV9 to TRBJ1-1, with 7 bases matching TRBD1. The ends lost 0 bases at V and 4 bases at J; junction bases unmatched: 12. The CDR3 sequence is 17 residues long. Germline V CDR1 and CDR2: SGDLS, YYNGEE. Written as DNA, the CDR3 is TGTGCCAGCAGCGTAGCTGGTACAGGGGTAGTCGGCACTGAAGCTTTCTTT. It yields the protein CASSVAGTGVVGTEAFF.

J is TRBJ1-1 and V is TRBV30; TRBD1 might be the D (5 bases). The CDR3 extends over 13 amino acids. The ends were cut back, 2 bases at V and 5 bases at J, with 12 bases in the middle. Germline CDR1 reads GTSNPN; CDR2 reads SVGIG (reference sequence). CDR3 DNA sequence: TGTGCCTGGAGTCTTTCAGGGCAAACTGAAGCTTTCTTT. Its translation is CAWSLSGQTEAFF.

The chain recombines TRBV29-1 with TRBJ1-5; 8 nucleotides line up with TRBD1. The CDR3 is 16 residues long. Trimming at V came to 3 bases and at J to 3 bases, leaving 10 bases not matched to a gene. CDR1 is SQVTM and CDR2 is ANQGSEA in the germline V gene. CDR3 in amino acids: CSVDRGQGSYNQPQHF. CDR3 DNA: TGCAGCGTTGACCGAGGACAGGGTTCGTACAATCAGCCCCAGCATTTT. Drawing the rest from reference TRBV29-1 and TRBJ1-5, the complete variable domain is SAVISQKPSRDICQRGTSLTIQCQVDSQVTMMFWYRQQPGQSLTLIATANQGSEATYESGFVIDKFPISRPNLTFSTLTVSNMSPEDSSIYLCSVDRGQGSYNQPQHFGDGTRLSIL.

A few counts support this clone. J is TRBJ2-7 and V is TRBV6-1, with 11 bases matching TRBD2. CDR3 length equals 15 residues. Trimming cost V 5 bases and J 5 bases; bases outside gene matches: 8. Germline values: CDR1 MNHNS, CDR2 SASEGT. The CDR3 loop is CASSPGTSGMHEQYF. The CDR3 region has the DNA TGTGCCAGCAGTCCAGGGACTAGCGGCATGCACGAGCAGTACTTC.

The chain employs TRBV19 and TRBJ1-1, with D tentatively TRBD1 (5 bases). Trimming removed 10 bases from V and 3 bases from J, with 21 bases in between. Germline V gene sequence: CDR1 LNHDA, CDR2 SQIVND (reference sequence). The CDR3 runs to 15 residues. In DNA form, the CDR3 reads TGTGCCACCACTCACGGACAAATGAAGTACACTGAAGCTTTCTTT. This translates into CATTHGQMKYTEAFF.

The chain recombines TRBV6-5 with TRBJ2-5, with D maybe TRBD2 (6 bases). Germline CDR1 reads MNHEY; CDR2 reads SVGAGI. V was pared by 2 bases and J by 5 bases, with 12 bases between. This CDR3 spans 14 amino acids. The CDR3 region is CASSYGTSSETQYF. The CDR3, as DNA: TGTGCCAGCAGTTACGGCACTAGCAGCGAGACCCAGTACTTC.

This sequence joins TRBV2 and TRBJ1-5; TRBD1 agrees at 9 bases. The CDR3 is made up of 13 amino acids. With V trimmed by 8 bases and J by 3 bases, 2 bases remained unmatched. The germline V gene has CDR1 SNHLY and CDR2 FYNNEI. The CDR3 bases are TGTGCCAGCCGGGACAGGGTCAATCAGCCCCAGCATTTT. This codes for CASRDRVNQPQHF.

The chain joins TRBV6-6 to TRBJ2-3; 9 nucleotides match TRBD2. The junction had 11 bases not matched to a gene; V was cut back by 7 bases and J by 3 bases. The CDR3 loop spans 16 amino acids. In germline, CDR1 is MNHNY, CDR2 SVGAGI (reference sequence). DNA of the CDR3: TGTGCCAGCAACCCCGGGGTAGCGGGAGTAACAGATACGCAGTATTTT. This codes for CASNPGVAGVTDTQYF.

This clone has more than one count but fewer than ten. The CDR3 DNA sequence: TGTGCCAGCACCCCACTAGCGGGAGACCACAATGAGCAGTTCTTC. This sequence encodes CASTPLAGDHNEQFF. This chain joins TRBV28 and TRBJ2-1; 11 bases are shared with TRBD2. The CDR3 extends over 15 amino acids. V dropped 7 bases and J dropped 5; count of bases not matched to a gene: 7. CDR1 and CDR2 from the germline V gene are MDHEN and SYDVKM.